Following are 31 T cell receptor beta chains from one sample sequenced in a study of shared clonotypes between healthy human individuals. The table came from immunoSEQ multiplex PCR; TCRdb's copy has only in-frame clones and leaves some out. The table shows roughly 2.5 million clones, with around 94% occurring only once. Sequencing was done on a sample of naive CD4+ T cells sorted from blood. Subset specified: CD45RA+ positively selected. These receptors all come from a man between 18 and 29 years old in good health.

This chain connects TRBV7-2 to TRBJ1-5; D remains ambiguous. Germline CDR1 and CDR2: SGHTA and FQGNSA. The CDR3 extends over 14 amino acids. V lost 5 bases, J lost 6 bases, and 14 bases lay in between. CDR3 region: CASSRAGGSQPQHF. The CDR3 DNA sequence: TGTGCCAGCAGCAGGGCTGGTGGCAGTCAGCCCCAGCATTTT.

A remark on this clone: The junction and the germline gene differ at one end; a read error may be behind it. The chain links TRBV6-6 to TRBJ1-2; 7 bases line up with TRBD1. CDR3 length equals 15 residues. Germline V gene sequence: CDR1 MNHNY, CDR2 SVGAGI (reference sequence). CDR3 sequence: CASSYASGTDYGYTF. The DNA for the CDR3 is TGTGCCAGTAGTTACGCCTCCGGGACAGACTATGGCTACACCTTC.

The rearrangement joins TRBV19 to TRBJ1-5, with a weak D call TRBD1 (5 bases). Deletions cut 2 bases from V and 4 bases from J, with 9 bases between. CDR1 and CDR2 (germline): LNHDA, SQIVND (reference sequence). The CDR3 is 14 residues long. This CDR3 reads CASSISRGNQPQHF. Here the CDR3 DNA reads TGTGCCAGTAGTATATCGAGGGGTAATCAGCCCCAGCATTTT.

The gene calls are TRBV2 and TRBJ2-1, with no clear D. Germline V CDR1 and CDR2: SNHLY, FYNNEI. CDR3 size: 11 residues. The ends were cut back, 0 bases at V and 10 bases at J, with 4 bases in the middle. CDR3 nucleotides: TGTGCCAGCAGTGAAGCTATGGAGCAGTTCTTC. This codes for CASSEAMEQFF.

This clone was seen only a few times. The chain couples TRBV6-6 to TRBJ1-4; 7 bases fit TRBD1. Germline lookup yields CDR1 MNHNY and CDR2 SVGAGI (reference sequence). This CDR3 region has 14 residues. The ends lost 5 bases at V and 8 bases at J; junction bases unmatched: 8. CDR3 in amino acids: CASSNDREGEKLFF. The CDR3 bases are TGTGCCAGCAGTAACGACAGGGAGGGCGAAAAACTGTTTTTT.

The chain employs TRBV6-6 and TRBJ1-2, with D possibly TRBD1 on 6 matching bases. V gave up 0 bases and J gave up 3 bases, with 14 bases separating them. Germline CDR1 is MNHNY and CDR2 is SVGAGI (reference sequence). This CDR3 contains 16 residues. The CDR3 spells CASSYSLRDTYYGYTF. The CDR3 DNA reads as TGTGCCAGCAGTTACTCTCTAAGGGACACCTACTATGGCTACACCTTC.

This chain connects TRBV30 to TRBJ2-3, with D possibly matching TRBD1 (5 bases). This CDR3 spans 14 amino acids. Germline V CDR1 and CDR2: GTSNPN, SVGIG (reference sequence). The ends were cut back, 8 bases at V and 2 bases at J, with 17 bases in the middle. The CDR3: CALAAGLSTDTQYF. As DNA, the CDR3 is TGTGCCCTCGCGGCAGGGCTTTCCACAGATACGCAGTATTTT.

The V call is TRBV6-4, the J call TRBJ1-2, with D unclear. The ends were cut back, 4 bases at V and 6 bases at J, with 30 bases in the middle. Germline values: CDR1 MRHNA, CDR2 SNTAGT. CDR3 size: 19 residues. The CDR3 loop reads CASSGALDVERPPSDGYTF. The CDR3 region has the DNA TGTGCCAGCAGTGGAGCCCTCGATGTTGAGCGGCCCCCAAGCGATGGCTACACCTTC.

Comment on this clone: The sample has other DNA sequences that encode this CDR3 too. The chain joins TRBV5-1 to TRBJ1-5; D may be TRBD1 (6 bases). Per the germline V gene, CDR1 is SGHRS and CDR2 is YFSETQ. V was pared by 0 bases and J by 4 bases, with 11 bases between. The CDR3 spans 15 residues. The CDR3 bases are TGCGCCAGCAGCTTGGGTCCGGGGGCGAATCAGCCCCAGCATTTT. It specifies CASSLGPGANQPQHF.

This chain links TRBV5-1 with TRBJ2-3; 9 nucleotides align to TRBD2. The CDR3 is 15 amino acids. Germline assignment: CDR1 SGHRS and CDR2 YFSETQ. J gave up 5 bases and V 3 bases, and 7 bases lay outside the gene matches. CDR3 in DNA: TGCGCCAGCAGCTCCGTCACTAGCGGGCGAGATACGCAGTATTTT. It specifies CASSSVTSGRDTQYF.

The CDR3 coding sequence is TGTGCCAGCAGCCCCGGACAGGGTTGGTACGAGCAGTACTTC. As protein: CASSPGQGWYEQYF. The J gene is TRBJ2-7, the V gene TRBV5-5, with 8 nucleotides matching TRBD1. Germline V gene data show CDR1 as SGHKS and CDR2 as YYEKEE (reference sequence). The ends lost 4 bases at V and 4 bases at J; junction bases unmatched: 7. The CDR3 runs to 14 residues.

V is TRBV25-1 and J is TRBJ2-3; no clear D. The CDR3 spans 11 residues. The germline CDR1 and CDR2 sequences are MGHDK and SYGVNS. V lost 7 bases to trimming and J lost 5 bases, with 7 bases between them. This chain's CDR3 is CASTQGDTQYF. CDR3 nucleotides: TGTGCCAGCACTCAAGGAGATACGCAGTATTTT.

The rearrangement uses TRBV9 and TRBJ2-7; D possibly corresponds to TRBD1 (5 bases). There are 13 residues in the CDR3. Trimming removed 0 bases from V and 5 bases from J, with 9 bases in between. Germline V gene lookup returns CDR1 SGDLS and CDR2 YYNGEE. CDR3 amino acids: CASSVGDSHEQYF. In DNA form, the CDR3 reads TGTGCCAGCAGCGTAGGTGACAGCCACGAGCAGTACTTC.

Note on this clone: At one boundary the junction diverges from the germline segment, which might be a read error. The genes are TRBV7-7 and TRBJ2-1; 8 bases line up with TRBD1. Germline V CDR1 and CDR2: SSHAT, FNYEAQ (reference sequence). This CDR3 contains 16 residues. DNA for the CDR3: TGTGCTAGCAGCACAGGACAGGGAGGCTCCTACAATGAGCAGTTCTTC. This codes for CASSTGQGGSYNEQFF. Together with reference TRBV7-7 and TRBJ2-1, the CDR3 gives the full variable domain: GAGVSQSPRYKVTKRGQDVTLRCDPISSHATLYWYQQALGQGPEFLTYFNYEAQPDKSGLPSDRFSAERPEGSISTLTIQRTEQRDSAMYRCASSTGQGGSYNEQFFGPGTRLTVL.

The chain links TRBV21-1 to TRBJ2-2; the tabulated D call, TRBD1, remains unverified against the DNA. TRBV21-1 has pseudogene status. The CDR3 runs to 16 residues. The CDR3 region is CASILPGTGFTGELFF. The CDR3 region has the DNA TGTGCCAGCATCCTACCCGGGACAGGGTTCACCGGGGAGCTGTTTTTT.

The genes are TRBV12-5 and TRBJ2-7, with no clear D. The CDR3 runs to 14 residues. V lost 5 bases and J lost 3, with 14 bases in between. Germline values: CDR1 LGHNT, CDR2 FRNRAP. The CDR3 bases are TGTGCTAGTGGTCCAAGAGGAGATGGCTACGAGCAGTACTTC. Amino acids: CASGPRGDGYEQYF. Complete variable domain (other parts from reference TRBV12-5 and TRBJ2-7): DARVTQTPRHKVTEMGQEVTMRCQPILGHNTVFWYRQTMMQGLELLAYFRNRAPLDDSGMPKDRFSAEMPDATLATLKIQPSEPRDSAVYFCASGPRGDGYEQYFGPGTRLTVT.

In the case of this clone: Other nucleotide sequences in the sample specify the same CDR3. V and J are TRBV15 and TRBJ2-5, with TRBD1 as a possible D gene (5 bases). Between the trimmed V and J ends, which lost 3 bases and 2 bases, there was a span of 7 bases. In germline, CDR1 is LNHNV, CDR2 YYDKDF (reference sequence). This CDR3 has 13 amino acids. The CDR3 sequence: CATSRDTQETQYF. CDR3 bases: TGTGCCACCAGCAGGGACACTCAAGAGACCCAGTACTTC.

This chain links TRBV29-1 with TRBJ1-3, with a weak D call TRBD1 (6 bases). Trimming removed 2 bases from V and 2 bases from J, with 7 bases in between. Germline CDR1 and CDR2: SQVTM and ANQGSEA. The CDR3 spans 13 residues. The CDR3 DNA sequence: TGCAGCGTTGAACAGGGGCCTGGAAACACCATATATTTT. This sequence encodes CSVEQGPGNTIYF.

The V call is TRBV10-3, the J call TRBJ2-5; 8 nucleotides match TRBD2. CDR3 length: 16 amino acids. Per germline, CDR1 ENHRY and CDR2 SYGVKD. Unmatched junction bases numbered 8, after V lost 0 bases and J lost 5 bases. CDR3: CAISESNGGAPETQYF. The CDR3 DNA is TGTGCCATCAGTGAGTCGAACGGGGGGGCTCCGGAGACCCAGTACTTC.

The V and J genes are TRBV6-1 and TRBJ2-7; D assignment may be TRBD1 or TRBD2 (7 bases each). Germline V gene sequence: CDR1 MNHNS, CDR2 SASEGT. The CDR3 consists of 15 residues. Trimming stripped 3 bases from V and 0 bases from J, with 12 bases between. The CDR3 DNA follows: TGTGCCAGCAGTGAGCAGGGGGGGAGCTCCTACGAGCAGTACTTC. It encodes CASSEQGGSSYEQYF.

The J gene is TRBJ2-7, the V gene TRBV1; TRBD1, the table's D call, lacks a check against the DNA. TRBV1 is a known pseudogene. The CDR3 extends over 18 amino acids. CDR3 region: CTSSPRATGARGSYEQYF. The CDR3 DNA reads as TGCACCAGCAGCCCACGAGCTACCGGGGCCAGGGGCTCCTACGAGCAGTACTTC.

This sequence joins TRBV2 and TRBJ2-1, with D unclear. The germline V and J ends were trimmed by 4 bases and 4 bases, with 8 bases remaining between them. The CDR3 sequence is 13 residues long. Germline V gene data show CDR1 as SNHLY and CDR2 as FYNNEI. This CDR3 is CASSAEGYNEQFF. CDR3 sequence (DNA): TGTGCCAGCAGTGCTGAAGGATACAATGAGCAGTTCTTC.

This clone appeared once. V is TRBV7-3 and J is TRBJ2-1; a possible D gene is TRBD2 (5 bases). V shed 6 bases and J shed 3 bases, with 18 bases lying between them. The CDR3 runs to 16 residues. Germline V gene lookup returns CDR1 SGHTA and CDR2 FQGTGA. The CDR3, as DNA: TGTGCCAGCAGTCCGCTACTAGGCCCGAACTACAATGAGCAGTTCTTC. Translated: CASSPLLGPNYNEQFF.

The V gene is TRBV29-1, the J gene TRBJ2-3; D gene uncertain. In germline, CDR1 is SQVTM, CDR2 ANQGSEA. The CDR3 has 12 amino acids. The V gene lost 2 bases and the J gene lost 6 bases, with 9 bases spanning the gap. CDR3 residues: CSVEFPSDTQYF. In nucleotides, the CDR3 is TGCAGCGTTGAATTCCCGTCGGATACGCAGTATTTT.

CDR3 in DNA: TGTGCCAGCTCACCACTTCTGGGACAGGGATCCTATGGCTACACCTTC. Protein: CASSPLLGQGSYGYTF. This chain joins TRBV18 and TRBJ1-2, with 9 nucleotides matching TRBD1. Germline lookup yields CDR1 KGHSH and CDR2 LQKENI. Trimming took 1 base from V and 4 from J; bases not matched to a gene: 7. The CDR3 covers 16 residues.

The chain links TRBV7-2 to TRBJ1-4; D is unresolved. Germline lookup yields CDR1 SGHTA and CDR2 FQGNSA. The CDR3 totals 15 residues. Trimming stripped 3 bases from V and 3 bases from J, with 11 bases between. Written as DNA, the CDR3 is TGTGCCAGCAGCTTGAAGCAGCCAGCTAATGAAAAACTGTTTTTT. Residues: CASSLKQPANEKLFF.

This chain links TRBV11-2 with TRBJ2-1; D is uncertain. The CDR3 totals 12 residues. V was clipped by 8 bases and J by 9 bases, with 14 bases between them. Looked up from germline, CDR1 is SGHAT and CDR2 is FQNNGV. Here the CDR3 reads CASAPTLVEQFF. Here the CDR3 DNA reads TGTGCCAGCGCTCCGACTTTAGTTGAGCAGTTCTTC.

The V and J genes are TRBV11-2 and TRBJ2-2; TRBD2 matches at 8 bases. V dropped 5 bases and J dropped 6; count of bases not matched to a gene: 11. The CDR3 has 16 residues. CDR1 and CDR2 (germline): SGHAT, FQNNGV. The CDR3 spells CASSQDQREIAGELFF. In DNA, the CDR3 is TGTGCCAGCAGCCAGGACCAGCGGGAGATTGCCGGGGAGCTGTTTTTT.

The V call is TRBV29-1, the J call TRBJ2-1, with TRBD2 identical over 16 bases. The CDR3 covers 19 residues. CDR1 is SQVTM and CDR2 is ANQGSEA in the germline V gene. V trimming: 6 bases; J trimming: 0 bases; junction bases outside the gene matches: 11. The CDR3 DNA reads TGCAGCGTCCAGGGGGGACTAGCGGGAGGGCTGAGCTCCTACAATGAGCAGTTCTTC. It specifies CSVQGGLAGGLSSYNEQFF.

The CDR3 reads CSVGTGTALNGYTF. The CDR3 DNA follows: TGCAGCGTTGGGACCGGGACAGCACTAAACGGCTACACCTTC. The genes are TRBV29-1 and TRBJ1-2, with 7 bases aligning to TRBD1. The CDR3 consists of 14 residues. Germline lookup yields CDR1 SQVTM and CDR2 ANQGSEA. The V segment lost 4 bases and the J segment 8 bases; nucleotides outside the gene matches: 13.

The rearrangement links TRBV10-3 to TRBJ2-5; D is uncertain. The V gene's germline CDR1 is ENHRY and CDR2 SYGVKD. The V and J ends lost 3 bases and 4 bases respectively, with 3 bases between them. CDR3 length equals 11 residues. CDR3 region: CAISDLETQYF. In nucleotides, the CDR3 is TGTGCCATCAGTGATTTAGAGACCCAGTACTTC.